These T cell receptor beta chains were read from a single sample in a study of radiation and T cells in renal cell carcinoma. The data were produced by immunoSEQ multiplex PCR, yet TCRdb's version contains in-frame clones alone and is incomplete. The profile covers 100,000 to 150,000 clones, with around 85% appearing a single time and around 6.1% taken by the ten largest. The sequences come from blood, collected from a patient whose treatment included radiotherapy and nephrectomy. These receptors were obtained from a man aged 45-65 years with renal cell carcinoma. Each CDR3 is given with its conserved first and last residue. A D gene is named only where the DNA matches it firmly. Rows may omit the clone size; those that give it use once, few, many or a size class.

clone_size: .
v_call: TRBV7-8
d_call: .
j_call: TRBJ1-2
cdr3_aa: CASSPRWGAGGYTF
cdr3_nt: TGTGCCAGCAGCCCCAGATGGGGGGCGGGTGGCTACACCTTC

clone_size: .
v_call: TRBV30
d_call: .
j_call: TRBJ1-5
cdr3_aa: CAWSKGHNNQPQHF
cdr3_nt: TGTGCCTGGAGTAAGGGACACAACAATCAGCCCCAGCATTTT

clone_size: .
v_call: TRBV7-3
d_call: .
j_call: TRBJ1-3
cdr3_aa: CASSVTGTGNTIYF
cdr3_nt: TGTGCCAGCAGCGTTACAGGGACCGGAAACACCATATATTTT

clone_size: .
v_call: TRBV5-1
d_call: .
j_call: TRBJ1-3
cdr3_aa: CASSVAEGNTIYF
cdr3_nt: TGCGCCAGCAGTGTGGCAGAAGGAAACACCATATATTTT

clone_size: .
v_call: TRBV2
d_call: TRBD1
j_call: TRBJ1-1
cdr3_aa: CASTGQGGTEAFF
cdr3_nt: TGTGCCAGCACCGGACAGGGTGGGACTGAAGCTTTCTTT

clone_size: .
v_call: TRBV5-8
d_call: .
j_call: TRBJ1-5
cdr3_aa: CASTIRAYSNQPQHF
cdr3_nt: TGTGCCAGCACCATTCGGGCTTATAGCAATCAGCCCCAGCATTTT

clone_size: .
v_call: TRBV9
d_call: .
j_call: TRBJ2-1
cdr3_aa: CASSVEGEGDISYNEQFF
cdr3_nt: TGTGCCAGCAGCGTAGAGGGGGAGGGGGATATCTCCTACAATGAGCAGTTCTTC

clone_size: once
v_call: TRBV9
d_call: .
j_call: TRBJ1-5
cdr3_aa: CASSPGTGQGNQPQHF
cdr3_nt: TGTGCCAGCAGCCCGGGGACCGGGCAGGGCAATCAGCCCCAGCATTTT

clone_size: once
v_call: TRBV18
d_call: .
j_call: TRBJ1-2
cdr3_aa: CASSPSLDRNYGYTF
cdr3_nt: TGTGCCAGCTCACCAAGTCTCGACAGAAACTATGGCTACACCTTC

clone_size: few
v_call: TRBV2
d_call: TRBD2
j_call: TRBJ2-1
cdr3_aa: CASSFRTSGNNEQFF
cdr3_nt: TGTGCCAGCAGTTTTAGGACTAGCGGGAACAATGAGCAGTTCTTC

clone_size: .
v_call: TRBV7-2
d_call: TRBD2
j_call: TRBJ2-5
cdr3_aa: CASSLSWGLAGGYQETQYF
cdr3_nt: TGTGCCAGCAGCTTAAGTTGGGGTCTAGCGGGGGGGTACCAAGAGACCCAGTACTTC

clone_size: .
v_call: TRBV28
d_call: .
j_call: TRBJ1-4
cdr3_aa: CASSLLSEKLFF
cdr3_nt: TGTGCCAGCAGTTTATTAAGTGAAAAACTGTTTTTT

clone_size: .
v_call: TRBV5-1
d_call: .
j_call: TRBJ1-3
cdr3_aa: CASSRDIGNTIYF
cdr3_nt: TGCGCCAGCAGCAGGGACATTGGAAACACCATATATTTT

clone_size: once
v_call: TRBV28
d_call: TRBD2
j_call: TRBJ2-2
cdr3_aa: CASSLGSGRGELFF
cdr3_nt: TGTGCCAGCAGTTTAGGAAGCGGGAGAGGGGAGCTGTTTTTT

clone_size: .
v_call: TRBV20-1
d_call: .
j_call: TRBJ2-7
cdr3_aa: CSAENYEQYF
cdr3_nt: TGCAGTGCTGAAAACTACGAGCAGTACTTC

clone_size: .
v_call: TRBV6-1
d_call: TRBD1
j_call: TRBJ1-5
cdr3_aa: CASSVSRQGLNQPQHF
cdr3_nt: TGTGCCAGCAGTGTGAGTCGACAGGGGCTCAATCAGCCCCAGCATTTT

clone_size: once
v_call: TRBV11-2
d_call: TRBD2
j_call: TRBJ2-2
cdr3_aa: CASSLLRGRAATGELFF
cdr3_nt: TGTGCCAGCAGCTTACTCCGTGGGAGGGCCGCCACCGGGGAGCTGTTTTTT

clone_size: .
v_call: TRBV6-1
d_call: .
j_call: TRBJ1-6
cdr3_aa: CASSESTSSYNSPLHF
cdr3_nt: TGTGCCAGCAGTGAATCAACGAGCTCCTATAATTCACCCCTCCACTTT

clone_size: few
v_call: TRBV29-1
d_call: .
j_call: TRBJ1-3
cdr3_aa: CSVEIQGGGNTIYF
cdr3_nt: TGCAGCGTTGAAATACAGGGAGGTGGAAACACCATATATTTT

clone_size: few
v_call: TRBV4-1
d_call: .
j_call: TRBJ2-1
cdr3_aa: CASSQEDFRTRYNEQFF
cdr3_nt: TGCGCCAGCAGCCAAGAGGACTTTCGAACTAGGTACAATGAGCAGTTCTTC

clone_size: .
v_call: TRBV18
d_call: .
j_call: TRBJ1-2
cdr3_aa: CASSPGDRKVNNYGYTF
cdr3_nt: TGTGCCAGCTCACCCGGAGACAGAAAGGTTAATAACTATGGCTACACCTTC

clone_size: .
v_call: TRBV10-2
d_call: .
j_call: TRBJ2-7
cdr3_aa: CASRSGDGAYEQYF
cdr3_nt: TGCGCCAGCAGATCAGGGGATGGGGCCTACGAGCAGTACTTC

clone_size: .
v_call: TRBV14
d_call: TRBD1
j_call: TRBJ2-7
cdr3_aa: CASRLGQGYEQYF
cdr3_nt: TGTGCCAGCAGACTTGGACAGGGTTACGAGCAGTACTTC

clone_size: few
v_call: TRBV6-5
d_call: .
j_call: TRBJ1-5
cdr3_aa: CASSYSGDNQPQHF
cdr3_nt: TGTGCCAGCAGTTATAGCGGGGACAATCAGCCCCAGCATTTT

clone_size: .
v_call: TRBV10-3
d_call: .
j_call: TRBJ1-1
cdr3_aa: CAISDRADTEAFF
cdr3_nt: TGTGCCATCAGTGACAGGGCGGACACTGAAGCTTTCTTT

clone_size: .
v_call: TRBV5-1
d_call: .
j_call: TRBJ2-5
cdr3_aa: CASSLKEVSGETQYF
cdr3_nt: TGCGCCAGCAGCTTGAAGGAAGTTAGTGGCGAGACCCAGTACTTC

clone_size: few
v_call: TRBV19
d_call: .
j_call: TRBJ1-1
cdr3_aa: CASTTGQYTEAFF
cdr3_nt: TGTGCCAGTACCACAGGGCAGTACACTGAAGCTTTCTTT

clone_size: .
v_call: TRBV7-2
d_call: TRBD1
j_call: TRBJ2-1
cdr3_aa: CASSQTGTGVNEQFF
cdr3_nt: TGTGCCAGCAGCCAGACCGGGACAGGGGTTAATGAGCAGTTCTTC

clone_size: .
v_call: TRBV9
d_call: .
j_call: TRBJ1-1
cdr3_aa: CASSVGVTGGGTEAFF
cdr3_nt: TGTGCCAGCAGCGTAGGGGTCACTGGGGGAGGCACTGAAGCTTTCTTT

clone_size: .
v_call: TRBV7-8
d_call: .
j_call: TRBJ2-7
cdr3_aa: CASSLQGNSYEQYF
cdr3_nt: TGTGCCAGCAGCTTACAGGGGAATTCCTACGAGCAGTACTTC

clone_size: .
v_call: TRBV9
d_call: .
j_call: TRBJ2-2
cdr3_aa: CASSVMPGELFF
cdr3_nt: TGTGCCAGCAGCGTTATGCCCGGGGAGCTGTTTTTT

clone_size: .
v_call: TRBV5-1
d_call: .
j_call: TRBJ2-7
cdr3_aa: CASSLGQSYEQYF
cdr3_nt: TGCGCCAGCAGCTTGGGACAGTCGTACGAGCAGTACTTC

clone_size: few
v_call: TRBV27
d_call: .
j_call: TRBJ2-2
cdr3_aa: CASRIWGPTGELFF
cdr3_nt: TGTGCCAGCAGAATTTGGGGGCCGACCGGGGAGCTGTTTTTT

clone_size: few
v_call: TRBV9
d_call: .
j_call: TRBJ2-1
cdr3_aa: CASSPEWQAGRGYNEQFF
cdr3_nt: TGTGCCAGCAGCCCGGAGTGGCAGGCGGGCAGGGGATACAATGAGCAGTTCTTC

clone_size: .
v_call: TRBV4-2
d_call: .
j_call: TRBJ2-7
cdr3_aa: CASSQVATYEQYF
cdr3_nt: TGTGCCAGCAGCCAAGTTGCGACCTACGAGCAGTACTTC

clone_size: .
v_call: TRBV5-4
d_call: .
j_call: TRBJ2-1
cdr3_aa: CASSGTTLAYNEQFF
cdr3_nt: TGTGCCAGCAGCGGTACTACTTTGGCCTACAATGAGCAGTTCTTC

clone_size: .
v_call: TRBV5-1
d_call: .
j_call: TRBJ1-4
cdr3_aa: CASSLGPNEKLFF
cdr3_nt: TGCGCCAGCAGCTTGGGACCTAATGAAAAACTGTTTTTT

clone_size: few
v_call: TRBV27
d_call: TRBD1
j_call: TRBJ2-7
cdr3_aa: CASSLSGQGTSSYEQYF
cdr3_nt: TGTGCCAGCAGTTTATCGGGACAGGGAACCTCCTCCTACGAGCAGTACTTC

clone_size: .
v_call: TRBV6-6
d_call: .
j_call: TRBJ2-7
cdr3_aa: CASNPGQFYEQYF
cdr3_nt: TGTGCCAGCAACCCTGGACAGTTCTACGAGCAGTACTTC

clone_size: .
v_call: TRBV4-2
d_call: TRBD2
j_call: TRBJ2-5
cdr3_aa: CASSQDGTSGGARETQYF
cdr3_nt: TGTGCCAGCAGCCAAGATGGGACTAGCGGGGGGGCCCGGGAGACCCAGTACTTC

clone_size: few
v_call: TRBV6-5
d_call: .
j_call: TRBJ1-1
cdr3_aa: CASSYWIDTEAFF
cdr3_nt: TGTGCCAGCAGTTACTGGATTGACACTGAAGCTTTCTTT

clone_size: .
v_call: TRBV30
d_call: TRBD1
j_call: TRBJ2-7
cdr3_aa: CAWNSGTVGEQYF
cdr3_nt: TGTGCCTGGAATAGTGGGACAGTGGGCGAGCAGTACTTC

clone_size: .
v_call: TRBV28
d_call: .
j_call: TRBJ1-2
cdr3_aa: CASTAGLFYGYTF
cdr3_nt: TGTGCCAGCACTGCGGGCCTCTTCTATGGCTACACCTTC

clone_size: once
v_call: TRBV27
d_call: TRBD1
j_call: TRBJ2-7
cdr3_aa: CASGRDRAYEQYF
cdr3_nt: TGTGCCAGCGGACGGGACAGGGCGTACGAGCAGTACTTC

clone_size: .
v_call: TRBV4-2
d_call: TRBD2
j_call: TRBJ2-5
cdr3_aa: CASSHRGGETQYF
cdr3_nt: TGTGCCAGCAGCCATAGGGGAGGGGAGACCCAGTACTTC

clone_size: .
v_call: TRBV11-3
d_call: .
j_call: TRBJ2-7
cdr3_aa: CASSLGTGPSEQYF
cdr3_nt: TGTGCCAGCAGCTTAGGGACGGGGCCATCCGAGCAGTACTTC

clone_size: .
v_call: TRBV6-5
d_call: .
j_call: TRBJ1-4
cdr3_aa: CASSSRGSNEKLFF
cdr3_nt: TGTGCCAGCAGCTCTCGGGGGTCTAATGAAAAACTGTTTTTT

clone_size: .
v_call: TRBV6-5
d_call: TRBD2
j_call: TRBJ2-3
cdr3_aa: CASSYSTSGATDTQYF
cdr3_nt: TGTGCCAGCAGTTACTCCACTAGCGGGGCCACAGATACGCAGTATTTT

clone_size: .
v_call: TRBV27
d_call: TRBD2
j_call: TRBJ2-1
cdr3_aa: CASNSLAGGEQFF
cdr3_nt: TGTGCCAGCAACTCCTTAGCGGGAGGCGAGCAGTTCTTC

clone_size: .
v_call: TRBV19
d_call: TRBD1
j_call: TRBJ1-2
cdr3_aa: CASGYRGIGYTF
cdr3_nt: TGTGCCAGTGGGTACAGGGGTATTGGCTACACCTTC

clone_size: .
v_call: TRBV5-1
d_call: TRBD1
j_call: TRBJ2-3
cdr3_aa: CASSKGQGVWTDTQYF
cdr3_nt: TGCGCCAGCAGCAAAGGACAGGGGGTTTGGACAGATACGCAGTATTTT

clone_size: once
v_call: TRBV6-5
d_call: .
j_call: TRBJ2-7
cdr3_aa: CASSTGPRGGYEQYF
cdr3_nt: TGTGCCAGCAGCACAGGACCCAGGGGCGGCTACGAGCAGTACTTC

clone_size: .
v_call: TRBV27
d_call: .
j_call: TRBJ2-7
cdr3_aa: CASRQPPGPYYEQYF
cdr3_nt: TGTGCCAGCAGGCAACCTCCGGGACCTTACTACGAGCAGTACTTC

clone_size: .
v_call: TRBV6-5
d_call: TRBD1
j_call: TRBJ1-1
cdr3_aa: CASSLTGGEAFF
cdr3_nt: TGTGCCAGCAGCCTAACAGGGGGGGAAGCTTTCTTT

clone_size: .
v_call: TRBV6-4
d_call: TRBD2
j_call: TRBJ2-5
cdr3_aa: CASSATGLAEETQYF
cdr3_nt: TGTGCCAGCAGTGCTACCGGACTAGCAGAAGAGACCCAGTACTTC

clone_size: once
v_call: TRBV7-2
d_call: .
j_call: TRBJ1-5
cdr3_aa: CASSFIGASNQPQHF
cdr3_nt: TGTGCCAGCAGCTTCATAGGGGCGAGCAATCAGCCCCAGCATTTT

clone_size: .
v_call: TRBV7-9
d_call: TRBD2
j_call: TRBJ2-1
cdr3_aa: CASSAPAGTSSFNEQFF
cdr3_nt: TGTGCCAGCAGCGCGCCAGCCGGGACTAGTTCGTTCAATGAGCAGTTCTTC